This TCR beta chain emerged from a study of blood T cells in healthy people across ages. Overall study findings and caveats: Naive and antigen-experienced cells were not separated, limiting conclusive comparison.

Together with a sample-barcoded 5' primer, a J-beta primer mix was included in a second PCR lasting about 7 to 12 cycles. CDR3-containing paired-end reads numbering at least 2.5 million came from each sample. TCRdb recomputed calls from the 5' RACE reads with MiXCR, one row per CDR3 protein. The table shows about 1.1 million distinct CDR3 sequences, with 30% to 40% occurring only once. For this clonotype: The antigen is not known. Its ends do not fully match the called genes, so a read error is possible.

The sample providers were healthy Caucasian people from Russia, aged roughly 6 to 95. A minimum of 6 million PBMCs was isolated per sample. The source is a man aged 18-30 years in good health. Sequencing was performed on blood.

The CDR3 sequence: CGAGETVETQYF. The CDR3 coding sequence is TGCGGTGCTGGAGAGACCGTTGAGACCCAGTACTTC. The gene calls are TRBV20-1 and TRBJ2-5; D is undetermined. The CDR3 has 12 amino acids. CDR1 DFQATT and CDR2 SNEGSKA come from the germline V gene (reference sequence).